Below, one T cell receptor (beta chain) is given with its context. CDR3 size: 13 residues. The V and J ends lost 4 bases and 2 bases respectively, with 6 bases between them. The sample is drawn from a study of blood T cell repertoires in COVID-19. Study at large: Some COVID-19 samples were acute and others convalescent; all came from the United States, Italy and Spain.

TCRdb's copy holds only in-frame clones and misses some; the assay was immunoSEQ multiplex PCR. The sample carries 80,000 to 90,000 clones, about 88% recorded once. Material for sequencing was peripheral blood. This receptor was identified in a man aged 35 to 55 with acute or convalescent COVID-19. The chain carries TRBV12-3 or TRBV12-4 and TRBJ1-5; no reliable D call. This CDR3 is CASSWGGNQPQHF. Written as DNA, the CDR3 is TGTGCCAGCAGTTGGGGAGGCAATCAGCCCCAGCATTTT.